A selection of T cell receptor beta chains follows, all from one sample in a study of vaccination and CD4 T cells after COVID-19. The antigens for these receptors are not known. TCRdb used MiXCR to reprocess the PCR reads, holding one entry per CDR3 protein. Among about 7,400 distinct CDR3 sequences, 55% to 65% were seen once, and the ten largest hold approximately 17%. The specimen sequenced was CD4+ T cells from blood, cultured in vitro. These receptors all stem from a human donor who had recovered from COVID-19. CDR3s include the opening cysteine and the closing phenylalanine or tryptophan. D genes are given only for firm matches. Clone size is given for some rows only: seen once, a few or many times, or a class if the clone is expanded.

J	V	D	length	size	DNA	CDR3
TRBJ2-1	TRBV6-5	TRBD2	15	once	TGTGCCAGCAGTTATACCCCTAGCGGGCACTATGAGCAGTTCTTC	CASSYTPSGHYEQFF
TRBJ1-5	TRBV21-1	NA	14	NA	TGTGCCATACGGGACAGGGGGCGGAATCAGCCCCAGCATTTT	CAIRDRGRNQPQHF
TRBJ2-7	TRBV10-2	NA	15	medium-sized	TGCGCCAGCAGTGAGTCGTTTGGCCGGTTAGGCGAGCAGTACTTC	CASSESFGRLGEQYF
TRBJ1-2	TRBV6-4	NA	15	NA	TGTGCCAGCAGATTAATAGGGACTTCAAACTATGGCTACACCTTC	CASRLIGTSNYGYTF
TRBJ1-1	TRBV30	NA	13	NA	TGTGCCTGGAGTGACTTCATGAACACTGAAGCTTTCTTT	CAWSDFMNTEAFF
TRBJ2-3	TRBV11-3	NA	16	NA	TGTGCCAGCAGCTTAGAAATCGGCGGAGGAACAGATACGCAGTATTTT	CASSLEIGGGTDTQYF
TRBJ1-1	TRBV6-2/TRBV6-3	NA	13	NA	TGTGCCAGCAGTTGGCCGGGGAACACTGAAGCTTTCTTT	CASSWPGNTEAFF
TRBJ1-1	TRBV7-9	NA	12	NA	TGTGCCAGCAGCTTAGCGTCGGCGGGAGCTTTCTTT	CASSLASAGAFF
TRBJ1-2	TRBV6-1	NA	14	NA	TGTGCCAGCACCTATGGGGCCAGGGGTTCTGGCTACACCTTC	CASTYGARGSGYTF
TRBJ1-2	TRBV27	NA	14	NA	TGTGCCAGCAGCCTGGGGGGGCCTGGGTATGGCTACACCTTC	CASSLGGPGYGYTF
TRBJ1-2	TRBV28	NA	14	NA	TGTGCCAGCACCCTTAACAGGGACGGGAATGGCTACACCTTC	CASTLNRDGNGYTF
TRBJ2-3	TRBV7-2	NA	14	NA	TGTGCCAGCAGCTTAGGAGGGGGGGGAGATACGCAGTATTTT	CASSLGGGGDTQYF
TRBJ1-6	TRBV20-1	NA	12	NA	TGCAGTGCTAGCGGCCTTAATTCACCCCTCCACTTT	CSASGLNSPLHF
TRBJ1-5	TRBV19	TRBD1	16	NA	TGTGCCAGTAGCGATTCGACAGGGAAGGGCAATCAGCCCCAGCATTTT	CASSDSTGKGNQPQHF